Below are 12 T cell receptor beta chains sequenced from a single sample in a study of lymphopenia after photon versus proton radiotherapy. Some clones are missing from TCRdb's copy, which holds only in-frame ones; the method was immunoSEQ multiplex PCR. This sample yields about 12,000 clones, of which roughly nine tenths are seen a single time; more than 2.5% belongs to the top ten. The sequences come from peripheral blood, collected from a patient treated with proton-based radiotherapy. The source of these receptors is a man aged 60 to 69 with pancreatic cancer.

The chain uses TRBV6-5 and TRBJ1-1, with TRBD1 matching 10 bases. There are 13 residues in the CDR3. The junction had 9 bases not matched to a gene; V was cut back by 6 bases and J by 11 bases. The germline V gene has CDR1 MNHEY and CDR2 SVGAGI. The CDR3 loop reads CASRLGQGERAFF. CDR3 DNA: TGTGCCAGCAGACTCGGACAGGGGGAAAGGGCTTTCTTT.

V and J are TRBV28 and TRBJ1-2; D possibly corresponds to TRBD1 (5 bases). The V end lost 5 bases, the J end lost 2 bases, and 15 bases lay between the germline ends. This CDR3 has 15 residues. The V gene's germline CDR1 is MDHEN and CDR2 SYDVKM. The CDR3 coding sequence is TGTGCCAGCAGTACCCGGACATTAACAAACTATGGCTACACCTTC. Protein: CASSTRTLTNYGYTF.

For the CDR3, the DNA is TGTGCCAGTAGTAGCACAGGGGGCTCGTACACTGAAGCTTTCTTT. Translated: CASSSTGGSYTEAFF. The chain uses TRBV19 and TRBJ1-1, with 9 bases aligning to TRBD1. This CDR3 is built from 15 residues. Germline values: CDR1 LNHDA, CDR2 SQIVND (reference sequence). V lost 4 bases, J lost 3 bases, and 6 bases stayed unmatched.

There are a few counts of this clone. The CDR3: CASSADRNTGELFF. The DNA of the CDR3 is TGTGCCAGCAGTGCGGACAGGAACACCGGGGAGCTGTTTTTT. V usage is TRBV2 and J usage is TRBJ2-2; TRBD1 might be the D (6 bases). This CDR3 has 14 residues. Germline CDR1 is SNHLY and CDR2 is FYNNEI. V was pared by 4 bases and J by 1 base, with 7 bases between.

The V call is TRBV4-3, the J call TRBJ2-6; D is unclear. The CDR3 has 18 amino acids. Trimming took off 0 bases at V and 0 bases at J, with 12 bases between the two ends. Germline V gene sequence: CDR1 LGHNA, CDR2 YSLEER. CDR3 bases: TGCGCCAGCAGCCAAGATTATGCAGGCCTCTCTGGGGCCAACGTCCTGACTTTC. Translated, it gives CASSQDYAGLSGANVLTF.

CDR3 region: CASSEWWGTISGNTIYF. CDR3 coding DNA: TGTGCCAGCAGTGAATGGTGGGGGACCATCTCTGGAAACACCATATATTTT. The chain employs TRBV2 and TRBJ1-3, with D perhaps TRBD1 (5 bases). CDR1 SNHLY and CDR2 FYNNEI come from the germline V gene. V was shortened by 2 bases and J by 0 bases, with 14 bases between the two germline ends. The length of the CDR3 is 17 residues.

This chain uses TRBV11-3 with TRBJ1-3; D is perhaps TRBD1 (5 bases). Germline CDR1 reads SGHNT; CDR2 reads YENEEA. The CDR3 is made up of 16 amino acids. The ends were cut back, 4 bases at V and 0 bases at J, with 13 bases in the middle. CDR3 loop: CASSYDSSYSGNTIYF. The CDR3 DNA reads TGTGCCAGCAGCTACGACAGCTCCTACTCTGGAAACACCATATATTTT.

The rearrangement joins TRBV5-4 to TRBJ2-7; 8 nucleotides match TRBD1. Trimming cost V 4 bases and J 6 bases; bases outside gene matches: 6. The CDR3 is 13 residues long. Germline values: CDR1 SGHNT, CDR2 YYREEE (reference sequence). The CDR3 protein is CASSEDRVLEQYF. CDR3 coding DNA: TGTGCCAGCAGCGAGGACAGGGTTCTCGAGCAGTACTTC. Full variable domain (outside the CDR3, taken from reference TRBV5-4 and TRBJ2-7): ETGVTQSPTHLIKTRGQQVTLRCSSQSGHNTVSWYQQALGQGPQFIFQYYREEENGRGNFPPRFSGLQFPNYSSELNVNALELDDSALYLCASSEDRVLEQYFGPGTRLTVT.

The rearrangement uses TRBV13 and TRBJ2-7; tentative D call: TRBD1 (5 bases). The CDR3 contains 12 residues. Trimming took 4 bases from V and 4 from J, leaving 8 bases between them. Germline V gene data show CDR1 as PRHDT and CDR2 as FYEKMQ (reference sequence). The DNA for the CDR3 is TGTGCCAGCAGCTCGAACAGGTACGAGCAGTACTTC. This sequence encodes CASSSNRYEQYF.

J is TRBJ2-3 and V is TRBV28; tentatively, D is TRBD2 (6 bases). V lost 6 bases and J 4 bases, leaving 17 bases between the germline ends. In germline, CDR1 is MDHEN, CDR2 SYDVKM. CDR3 length: 15 residues. This CDR3 reads CASSPGTAGPDTQYF. The CDR3 DNA reads as TGTGCCAGCAGCCCAGGGACCGCGGGACCAGATACGCAGTATTTT.

This clone has a handful of counts. This chain uses TRBV28 with TRBJ1-4, with D perhaps matching TRBD1 (5 bases). Germline V lookup: CDR1 MDHEN, CDR2 SYDVKM. The CDR3 length is 13 residues. With 6 bases removed from V and 10 bases from J, the gap between germline ends came to 15 bases. The CDR3 spells CASSSGTNGKLFF. The CDR3 DNA is TGTGCCAGCAGCTCCGGGACCAACGGAAAACTGTTTTTT. The complete variable domain, with remaining parts taken from reference TRBV28 and TRBJ1-4, reads DVKVTQSSRYLVKRTGEKVFLECVQDMDHENMFWYRQDPGLGLRLIYFSYDVKMKEKGDIPEGYSVSREKKERFSLILESASTNQTSMYLCASSSGTNGKLFFGSGTQLSVL.

The V call is TRBV28, the J call TRBJ2-1, with TRBD2 matching 12 bases. Germline lookup yields CDR1 MDHEN and CDR2 SYDVKM. This CDR3 is built from 16 residues. Trimming took 3 bases from V and 4 from J; bases not matched to a gene: 4. In DNA form, the CDR3 reads TGTGCCAGCAGTTTTTCTCTAGCGGGAGGGTACAATGAGCAGTTCTTC. This encodes CASSFSLAGGYNEQFF.